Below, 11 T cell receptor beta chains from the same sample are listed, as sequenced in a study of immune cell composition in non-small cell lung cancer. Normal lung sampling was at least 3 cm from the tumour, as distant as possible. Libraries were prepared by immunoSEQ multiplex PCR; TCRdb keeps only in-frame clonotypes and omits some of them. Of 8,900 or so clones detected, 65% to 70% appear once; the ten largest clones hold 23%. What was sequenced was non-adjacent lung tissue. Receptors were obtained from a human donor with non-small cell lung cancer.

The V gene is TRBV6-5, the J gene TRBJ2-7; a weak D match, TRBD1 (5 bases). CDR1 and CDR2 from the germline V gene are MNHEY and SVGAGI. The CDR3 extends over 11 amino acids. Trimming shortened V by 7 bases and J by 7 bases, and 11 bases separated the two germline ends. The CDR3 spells CASTAGNEQYF. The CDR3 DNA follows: TGTGCCAGCACCGCAGGGAATGAGCAGTACTTC.

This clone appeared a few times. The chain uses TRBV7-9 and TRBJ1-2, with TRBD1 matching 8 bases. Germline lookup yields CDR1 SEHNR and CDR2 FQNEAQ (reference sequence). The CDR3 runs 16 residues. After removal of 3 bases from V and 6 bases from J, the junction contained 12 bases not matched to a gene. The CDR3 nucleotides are TGTGCCAGCAGCTTGCTCATGGGACAGGTTTACGATGGCTACACCTTC. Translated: CASSLLMGQVYDGYTF.

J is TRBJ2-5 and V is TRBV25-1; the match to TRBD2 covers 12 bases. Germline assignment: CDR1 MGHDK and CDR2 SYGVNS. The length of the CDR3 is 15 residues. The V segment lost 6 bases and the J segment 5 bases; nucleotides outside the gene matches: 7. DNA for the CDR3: TGTGCCAGCAGCTCCCCTAGCGGGGGGGCTGAGACCCAGTACTTC. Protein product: CASSSPSGGAETQYF.

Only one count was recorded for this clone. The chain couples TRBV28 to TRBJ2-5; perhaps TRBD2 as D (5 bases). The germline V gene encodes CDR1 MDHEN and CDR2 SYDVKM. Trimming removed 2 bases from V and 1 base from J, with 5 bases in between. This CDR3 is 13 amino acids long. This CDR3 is CASSLGGQETQYF. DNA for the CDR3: TGTGCCAGCAGTTTAGGAGGCCAAGAGACCCAGTACTTC.

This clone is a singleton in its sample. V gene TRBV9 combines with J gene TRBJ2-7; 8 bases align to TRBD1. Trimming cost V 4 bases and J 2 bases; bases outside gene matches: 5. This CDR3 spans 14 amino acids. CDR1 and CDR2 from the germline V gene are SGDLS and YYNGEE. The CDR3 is CASSTGQGPYEQYF. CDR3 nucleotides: TGTGCCAGCAGCACCGGACAGGGCCCCTACGAGCAGTACTTC.

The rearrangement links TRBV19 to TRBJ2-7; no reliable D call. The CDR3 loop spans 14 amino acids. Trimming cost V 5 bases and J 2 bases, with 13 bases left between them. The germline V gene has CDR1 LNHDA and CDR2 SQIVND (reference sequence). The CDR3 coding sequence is TGTGCCAGTAGTCCGATAGACAAGCCCTACGAGCAGTACTTC. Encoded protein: CASSPIDKPYEQYF.

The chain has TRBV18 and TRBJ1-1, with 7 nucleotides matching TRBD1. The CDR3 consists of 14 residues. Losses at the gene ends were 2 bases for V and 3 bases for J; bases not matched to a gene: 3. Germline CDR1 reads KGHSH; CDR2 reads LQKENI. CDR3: CASSPTGVDTEAFF. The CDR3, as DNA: TGTGCCAGCTCACCAACAGGGGTGGACACTGAAGCTTTCTTT. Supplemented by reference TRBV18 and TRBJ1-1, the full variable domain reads NAGVMQNPRHLVRRRGQEARLRCSPMKGHSHVYWYRQLPEEGLKFMVYLQKENIIDESGMPKERFSAEFPKEGPSILRIQQVVRGDSAAYFCASSPTGVDTEAFFGQGTRLTVV.

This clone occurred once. CDR3 residues: CASSENRGTEAFF. CDR3 DNA: TGTGCCAGCAGTGAGAACAGGGGAACTGAAGCTTTCTTT. The V call is TRBV6-6, the J call TRBJ1-1, with 7 bases aligning to TRBD1. V lost 5 bases and J lost 5; bases outside the gene matches: 5. This CDR3 has 13 residues. Germline CDR1 MNHNY, CDR2 SVGAGI (reference sequence).

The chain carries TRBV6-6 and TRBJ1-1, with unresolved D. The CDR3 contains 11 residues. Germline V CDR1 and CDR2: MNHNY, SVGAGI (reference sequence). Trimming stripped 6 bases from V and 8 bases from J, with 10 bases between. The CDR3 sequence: CASSLTEEAFF. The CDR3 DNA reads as TGTGCCAGCAGCCTCACGGAGGAAGCTTTCTTT.

CDR3 region: CASSLEKGVLFF. CDR3 DNA: TGTGCCAGCAGCTTAGAAAAGGGGGTGTTGTTCTTC. The rearrangement joins TRBV7-9 to TRBJ2-1; D is perhaps TRBD1 (6 bases). Deletions cut 1 base from V and 15 bases from J, with 13 bases between. This CDR3 is built from 12 residues. The germline V gene has CDR1 SEHNR and CDR2 FQNEAQ (reference sequence).

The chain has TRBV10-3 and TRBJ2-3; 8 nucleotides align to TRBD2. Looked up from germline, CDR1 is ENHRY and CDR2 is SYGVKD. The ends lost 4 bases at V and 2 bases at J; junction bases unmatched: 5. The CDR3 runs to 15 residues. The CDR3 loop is CAISGAGGLTDTQYF. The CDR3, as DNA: TGTGCCATCAGTGGTGCGGGGGGTCTCACAGATACGCAGTATTTT.